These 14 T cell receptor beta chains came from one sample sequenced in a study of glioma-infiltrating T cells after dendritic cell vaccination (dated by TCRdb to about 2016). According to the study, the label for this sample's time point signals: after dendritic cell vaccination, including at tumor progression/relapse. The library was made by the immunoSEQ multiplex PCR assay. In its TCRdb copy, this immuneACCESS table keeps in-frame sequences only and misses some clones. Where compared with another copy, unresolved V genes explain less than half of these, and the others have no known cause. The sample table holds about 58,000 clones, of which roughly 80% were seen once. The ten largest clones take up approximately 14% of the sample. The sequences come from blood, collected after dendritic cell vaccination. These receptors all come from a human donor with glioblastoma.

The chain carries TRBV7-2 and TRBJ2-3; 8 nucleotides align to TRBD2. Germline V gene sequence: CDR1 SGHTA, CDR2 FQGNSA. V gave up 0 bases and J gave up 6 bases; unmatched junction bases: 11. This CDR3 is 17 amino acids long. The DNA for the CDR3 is TGTGCCAGCAGCTTAGCCGAAAGCGGGGGCGGAGGGGATACGCAGTATTTT. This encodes CASSLAESGGGGDTQYF.

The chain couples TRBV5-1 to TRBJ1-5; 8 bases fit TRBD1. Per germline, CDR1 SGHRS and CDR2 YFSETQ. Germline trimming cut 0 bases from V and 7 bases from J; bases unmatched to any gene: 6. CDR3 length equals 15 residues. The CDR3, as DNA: TGCGCCAGCAGCTTGGGGACAGGGAACGGACAGCCCCAGCATTTT. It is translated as CASSLGTGNGQPQHF. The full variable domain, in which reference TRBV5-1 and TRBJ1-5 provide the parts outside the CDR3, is KAGVTQTPRYLIKTRGQQVTLSCSPISGHRSVSWYQQTPGQGLQFLFEYFSETQRNKGNFPGRFSGRQFSNSRSEMNVSTLELGDSALYLCASSLGTGNGQPQHFGDGTRLSIL.

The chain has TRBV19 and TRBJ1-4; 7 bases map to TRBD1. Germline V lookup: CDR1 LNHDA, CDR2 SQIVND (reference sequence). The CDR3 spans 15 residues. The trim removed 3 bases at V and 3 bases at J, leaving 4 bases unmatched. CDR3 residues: CASSINRGSNEKLFF. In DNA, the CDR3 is TGTGCCAGTAGTATCAACAGGGGATCTAATGAAAAACTGTTTTTT.

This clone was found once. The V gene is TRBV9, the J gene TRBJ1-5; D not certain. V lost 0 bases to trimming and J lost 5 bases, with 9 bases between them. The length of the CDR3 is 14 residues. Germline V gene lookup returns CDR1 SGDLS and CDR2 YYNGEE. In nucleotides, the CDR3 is TGTGCCAGCAGCGTAGGGGCCATTTATCAGCCCCAGCATTTT. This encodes CASSVGAIYQPQHF.

The CDR3 sequence is CASSHGQAGVLAKNIQYF. The CDR3 DNA follows: TGTGCCAGCAGCCATGGTCAAGCGGGGGTACTAGCCAAAAACATTCAGTACTTC. The chain links TRBV4-2 to TRBJ2-4; 8 bases agree with TRBD2. Germline assignment: CDR1 LGHNA and CDR2 YNFKEQ. Trimming at V came to 3 bases and at J to 0 bases, leaving 10 bases not matched to a gene. This CDR3 has 18 amino acids.

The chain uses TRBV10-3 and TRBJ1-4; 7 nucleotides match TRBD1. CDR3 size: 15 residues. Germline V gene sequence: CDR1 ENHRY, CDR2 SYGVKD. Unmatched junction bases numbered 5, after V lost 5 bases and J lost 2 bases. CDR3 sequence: CAISNRGSTNEKLFF. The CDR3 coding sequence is TGTGCCATCAGTAACAGGGGATCGACTAATGAAAAACTGTTTTTT.

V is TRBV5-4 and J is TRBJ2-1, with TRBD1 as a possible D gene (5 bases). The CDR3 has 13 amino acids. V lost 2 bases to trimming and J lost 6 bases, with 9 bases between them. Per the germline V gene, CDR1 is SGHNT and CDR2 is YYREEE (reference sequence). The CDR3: CASSFQGSNEQFF. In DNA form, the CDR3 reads TGTGCCAGCAGCTTTCAGGGAAGCAATGAGCAGTTCTTC. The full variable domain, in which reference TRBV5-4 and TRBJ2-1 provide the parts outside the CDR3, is ETGVTQSPTHLIKTRGQQVTLRCSSQSGHNTVSWYQQALGQGPQFIFQYYREEENGRGNFPPRFSGLQFPNYSSELNVNALELDDSALYLCASSFQGSNEQFFGPGTRLTVL.

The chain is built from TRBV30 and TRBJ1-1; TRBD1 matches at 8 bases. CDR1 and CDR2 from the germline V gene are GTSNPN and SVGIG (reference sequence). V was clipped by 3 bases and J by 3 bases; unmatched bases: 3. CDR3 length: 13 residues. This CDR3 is CAWRDRDDTEAFF. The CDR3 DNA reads TGTGCCTGGAGGGACAGGGACGACACTGAAGCTTTCTTT.

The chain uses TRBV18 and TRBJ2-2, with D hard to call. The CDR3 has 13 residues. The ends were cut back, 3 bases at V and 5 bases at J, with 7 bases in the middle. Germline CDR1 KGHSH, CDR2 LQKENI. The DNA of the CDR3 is TGTGCCAGCTCACCGGGCGATACCGGGGAGCTGTTTTTT. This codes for CASSPGDTGELFF.

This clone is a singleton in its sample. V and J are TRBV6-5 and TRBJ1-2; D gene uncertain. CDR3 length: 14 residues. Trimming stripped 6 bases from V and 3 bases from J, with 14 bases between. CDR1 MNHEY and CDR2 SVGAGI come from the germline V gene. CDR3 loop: CASSGSRYDYGYTF. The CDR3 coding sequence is TGTGCCAGCAGCGGGTCCCGGTACGACTATGGCTACACCTTC.

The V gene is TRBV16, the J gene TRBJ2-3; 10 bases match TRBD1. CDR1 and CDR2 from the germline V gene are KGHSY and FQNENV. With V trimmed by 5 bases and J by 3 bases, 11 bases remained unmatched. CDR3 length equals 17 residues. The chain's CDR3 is CASSLPRQGAGTDTQYF. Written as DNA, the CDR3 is TGTGCCAGCAGCTTGCCAAGACAGGGGGCCGGGACAGATACGCAGTATTTT.

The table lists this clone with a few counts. The CDR3 loop is CASSYSFIGRDRVDAEAFF. The CDR3 nucleotides read TGTGCCAGCAGCTATTCCTTCATAGGTAGGGACAGGGTGGATGCTGAAGCTTTCTTT. The rearrangement links TRBV11-3 to TRBJ1-1; TRBD1 agrees at 9 bases. The V gene's germline CDR1 is SGHNT and CDR2 YENEEA. This CDR3 is 19 amino acids long. The J segment lost 6 bases and the V segment lost 4 bases, leaving 21 bases of the junction unmatched.

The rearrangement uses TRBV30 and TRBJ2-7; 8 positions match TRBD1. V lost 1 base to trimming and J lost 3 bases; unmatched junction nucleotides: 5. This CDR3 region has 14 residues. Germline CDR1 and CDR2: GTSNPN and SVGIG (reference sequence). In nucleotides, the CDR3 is TGTGCCTGGAGTGCGGACAGGGTAGGCTACGAGCAGTACTTC. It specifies CAWSADRVGYEQYF.

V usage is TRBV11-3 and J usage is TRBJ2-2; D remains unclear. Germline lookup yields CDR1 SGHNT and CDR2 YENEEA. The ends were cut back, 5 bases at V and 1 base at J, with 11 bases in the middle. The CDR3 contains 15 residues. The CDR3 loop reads CASSGRGWNTGELFF. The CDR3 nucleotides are TGTGCCAGCAGCGGAAGAGGATGGAACACCGGGGAGCTGTTTTTT.